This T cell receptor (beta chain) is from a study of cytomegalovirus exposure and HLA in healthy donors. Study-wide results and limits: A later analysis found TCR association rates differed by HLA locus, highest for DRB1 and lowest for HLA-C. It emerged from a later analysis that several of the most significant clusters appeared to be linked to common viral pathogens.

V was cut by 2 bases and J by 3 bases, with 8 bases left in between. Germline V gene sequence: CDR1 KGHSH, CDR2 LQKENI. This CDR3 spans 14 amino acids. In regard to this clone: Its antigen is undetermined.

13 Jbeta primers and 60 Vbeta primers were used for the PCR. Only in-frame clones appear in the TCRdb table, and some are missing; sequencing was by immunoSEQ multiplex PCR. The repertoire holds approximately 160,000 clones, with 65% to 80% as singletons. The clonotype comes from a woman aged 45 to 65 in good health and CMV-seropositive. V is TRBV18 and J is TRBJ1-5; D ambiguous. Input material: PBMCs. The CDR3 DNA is TGTGCCAGCTCACCAAATGACAACAATCAGCCCCAGCATTTT. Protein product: CASSPNDNNQPQHF.